The entry that follows covers one TCR beta chain sequence. The antigen remains unidentified. This sample was included in a study of cytomegalovirus exposure and HLA in healthy donors. Study outcomes and limitations: Whilst most TCR sequences proved rare, a subset of public TCRs occurred across many donors.

The CDR3 is 14 amino acids. The germline V gene encodes CDR1 SNHLY and CDR2 FYNNEI. Trimming removed 4 bases from V and 5 bases from J, with 12 bases in between. This PCR relied on a set of 60 Vbeta primers and 13 Jbeta primers. This table comes from immunoSEQ multiplex PCR, and its TCRdb copy is limited to in-frame clones, with some not included. Found here are some 220,000 clones, around 83% of them singletons; the top ten hold about 0.25%. The source material was PBMCs. The J gene is TRBJ2-1, the V gene TRBV2; maybe TRBD2 (5 bases). This sequence was found in a girl aged 2 to 9 in good health and CMV-seronegative. For the CDR3, the DNA is TGTGCCAGCAGTGGACTGGGAGAAAACAATGAGCAGTTCTTC. This translates into CASSGLGENNEQFF.